The 21 T cell receptor beta chains given below trace back to one sample, sequenced in a study of Ad26.COV2.S vaccination and SARS-CoV-2 variants. Only in-frame clones appear in the TCRdb table, and some are missing; sequencing was by immunoSEQ multiplex PCR. The sample has approximately 400,000 clones; more than 75% are singletons. Described treatment: roughly 20 received Ad26.COV2.S at low or high dose, single or two shots; roughly five received placebo; per-sample allocation not given. Sampling happened 63 days after the first vaccine or placebo injection. Sequencing used peripheral blood, obtained in a trial of Ad26.COV2.S vaccine versus placebo. The receptors here all came from a person aged 18-65 years who received the Ad26.COV2.S COVID-19 vaccine or a placebo.

The chain combines TRBV9 with TRBJ1-5, with TRBD1 matching 9 bases. CDR3 length equals 15 residues. J was trimmed by 7 bases and V by 1 base; bases with no gene match: 6. The germline CDR1 and CDR2 sequences are SGDLS and YYNGEE. The chain's CDR3 is CASSVPGQGEQPQHF. The CDR3 nucleotides read TGTGCCAGCAGCGTACCGGGACAGGGAGAACAGCCCCAGCATTTT.

This sequence joins TRBV5-1 and TRBJ2-5; D is possibly TRBD1 (5 bases). The V gene lost 3 bases and the J gene lost 2 bases, with 14 bases spanning the gap. CDR1 and CDR2 (germline): SGHRS, YFSETQ. The CDR3 covers 15 residues. CDR3 nucleotides: TGCGCCAGCAGCTCTCAGGGTAGGGAACAAGAGACCCAGTACTTC. Protein: CASSSQGREQETQYF.

This chain uses TRBV3-1 (or the pseudogene TRBV3-2) with TRBJ1-2, with D unclear. The V gene's germline CDR1 is LGHDT and CDR2 YNNKEL (reference sequence). The CDR3 spans 14 residues. Trimming removed 0 bases at V and 7 bases at J, with 12 bases between. CDR3 amino acids: CASSQDLIAGGYTF. In DNA, the CDR3 is TGTGCCAGCAGCCAAGACCTCATTGCTGGTGGCTACACCTTC.

The V gene is TRBV9, the J gene TRBJ2-7; D gene ambiguous. In germline, CDR1 is SGDLS, CDR2 YYNGEE. V lost 3 bases and J 0 bases, leaving 7 bases between the germline ends. This CDR3 comprises 13 residues. The chain's CDR3 is CASSAASSYEQYF. The CDR3 region has the DNA TGTGCCAGCAGCGCGGCGAGCTCCTACGAGCAGTACTTC.

CDR3 loop: CASSPALKGGVQETQYF. The CDR3 coding sequence is TGCGCCAGCAGCCCCGCGTTGAAGGGAGGGGTACAAGAGACCCAGTACTTC. The chain joins TRBV4-1 to TRBJ2-5; 7 nucleotides align to TRBD2. The CDR3 runs to 17 residues. J gave up 2 bases and V 4 bases, and 13 bases lay outside the gene matches. Looked up from germline, CDR1 is MGHRA and CDR2 is YSYEKL.

J is TRBJ1-3 and V is TRBV7-8; D is uncertain. Germline CDR1 is SGHVS and CDR2 is FQNEAQ. CDR3 length: 16 residues. V lost 2 bases and J 1 base, leaving 12 bases between the germline ends. The CDR3 DNA reads TGTGCCAGCAGCTTACGGGAAATGATATCTGGAAACACCATATATTTT. It is translated as CASSLREMISGNTIYF.

V is TRBV5-8 and J is TRBJ2-7; 7 bases line up with TRBD2. Germline V gene data show CDR1 as SGHTS and CDR2 as YDEGEE. Trimming removed 4 bases from V and 6 bases from J; junction bases left unmatched: 10. The length of the CDR3 is 14 residues. This CDR3 is CASSPLGGSFEQYF. The DNA of the CDR3 is TGTGCCAGCAGCCCCCTGGGAGGGTCTTTCGAGCAGTACTTC.

The chain joins TRBV6-5 to TRBJ1-6; maybe TRBD1 (5 bases). Looked up from germline, CDR1 is MNHEY and CDR2 is SVGAGI. Trimming left V 8 bases short and J 8 bases short, with 19 bases between. The CDR3 spans 15 residues. In nucleotides, the CDR3 is TGTGCCAGCGTCGAGGACAAGTGGGGGGATTCACCCCTCCACTTT. Protein product: CASVEDKWGDSPLHF.

The chain is built from TRBV2 and TRBJ1-1, with a possible D match to TRBD1 (5 bases). The CDR3 runs 12 residues. V was clipped by 3 bases and J by 5 bases, with 7 bases between them. Germline CDR1 and CDR2: SNHLY and FYNNEI. CDR3 DNA sequence: TGTGCCAGCAGTGAGGGACGAACTGAAGCTTTCTTT. Translation gives CASSEGRTEAFF. The whole variable domain, filled in from reference TRBV2 and TRBJ1-1, reads EPEVTQTPSHQVTQMGQEVILRCVPISNHLYFYWYRQILGQKVEFLVSFYNNEISEKSEIFDDQFSVERPDGSNFTLKIRSTKLEDSAMYFCASSEGRTEAFFGQGTRLTVV.

The CDR3: CASSPLAQGETQYF. DNA of the CDR3: TGTGCCAGCAGTCCCCTGGCGCAGGGAGAGACCCAGTACTTC. This chain links TRBV27 with TRBJ2-5; possibly TRBD1 for D (5 bases). V lost 5 bases, J lost 4 bases, and 14 bases lay in between. The CDR3 is made up of 14 amino acids. Germline V gene lookup returns CDR1 MNHEY and CDR2 SMNVEV (reference sequence).

The CDR3 DNA reads TGCGCCAGCAGTGGACAGGGAAACACTGAAGCTTTCTTT. It codes for CASSGQGNTEAFF. The chain employs TRBV10-2 and TRBJ1-1; 7 bases map to TRBD1. V dropped 4 bases and J dropped 2; count of bases not matched to a gene: 1. Per the germline V gene, CDR1 is WSHSY and CDR2 is SAAADI. The CDR3 has 13 residues.

The chain recombines TRBV15 with TRBJ2-2, with D uncertain. Trimming took off 8 bases at V and 1 base at J, with 11 bases between the two ends. Germline values: CDR1 LNHNV, CDR2 YYDKDF (reference sequence). This CDR3 region has 14 residues. The CDR3 DNA follows: TGTGCCACCCAAGAACAGATGAACACCGGGGAGCTGTTTTTT. Protein sequence: CATQEQMNTGELFF. The whole variable domain, filled in from reference TRBV15 and TRBJ2-2, reads DAMVIQNPRYQVTQFGKPVTLSCSQTLNHNVMYWYQQKSSQAPKLLFHYYDKDFNNEADTPDNFQSRRPNTSFCFLDIRSPGLGDTAMYLCATQEQMNTGELFFGEGSRLTVL.

Comments on this clone: The junction shows a germline mismatch at one end, possibly a read error. The rearrangement links TRBV5-6 to TRBJ2-7, with D possibly TRBD2 on 5 matching bases. CDR1 and CDR2 (germline): SGHDT, YYEEEE. The CDR3 is 16 amino acids. The DNA for the CDR3 is TGTGCCAGCAGGTTGGGTGCGGGCCTAGCTACCTACGAGCAGTACTTC. Its translation is CASRLGAGLATYEQYF.

This clone was picked up a small number of times. The chain links TRBV18 to TRBJ2-2, with D tentatively TRBD1 (5 bases). The CDR3 length is 15 residues. Germline CDR1 and CDR2: KGHSH and LQKENI. Trimming took off 0 bases at V and 5 bases at J, with 10 bases between the two ends. The CDR3 is CASSPPRQGTGELFF. CDR3 bases: TGTGCCAGCTCACCACCGCGGCAGGGAACCGGGGAGCTGTTTTTT.

This sequence joins TRBV15 and TRBJ2-5; TRBD2 might be the D (5 bases). Trimming shortened V by 3 bases and J by 2 bases, and 13 bases separated the two germline ends. CDR3 length: 15 amino acids. The germline gives CDR1 LNHNV, CDR2 YYDKDF (reference sequence). This CDR3 is CATSSQNPGQETQYF. CDR3 bases: TGTGCCACCAGCAGTCAAAACCCGGGGCAAGAGACCCAGTACTTC.

This rearrangement joins TRBV18 to TRBJ2-1; D ambiguous. The V gene's germline CDR1 is KGHSH and CDR2 LQKENI. The germline V and J ends were trimmed by 1 base and 8 bases, with 6 bases remaining between them. This CDR3 contains 12 residues. CDR3 protein: CASSPLPDEQFF. CDR3 nucleotides: TGTGCCAGCTCACCACTGCCTGATGAGCAGTTCTTC. The variable domain in full, completed from reference TRBV18 and TRBJ2-1, reads NAGVMQNPRHLVRRRGQEARLRCSPMKGHSHVYWYRQLPEEGLKFMVYLQKENIIDESGMPKERFSAEFPKEGPSILRIQQVVRGDSAAYFCASSPLPDEQFFGPGTRLTVL.

The V call is TRBV2, the J call TRBJ1-2, with 8 bases identical to TRBD1. With V trimmed by 2 bases and J by 7 bases, 3 bases remained unmatched. There are 13 residues in the CDR3. Germline V gene lookup returns CDR1 SNHLY and CDR2 FYNNEI. DNA of the CDR3: TGTGCCAGCAGTGAAAACAGGGGGGGTGGCTACACCTTC. This sequence encodes CASSENRGGGYTF.

V usage is TRBV13 and J usage is TRBJ1-2, with TRBD1 identical over 7 bases. Germline CDR1 PRHDT, CDR2 FYEKMQ (reference sequence). There are 12 residues in the CDR3. The ends lost 5 bases at V and 8 bases at J; junction bases unmatched: 5. CDR3 sequence: CASSKDRVGYTF. The CDR3 nucleotides read TGTGCCAGCAGCAAAGACAGGGTCGGCTACACCTTC.

This rearrangement joins TRBV12-5 to TRBJ2-7; D may be TRBD1 (5 bases). Trimming took off 6 bases at V and 3 bases at J, with 15 bases between the two ends. CDR1 LGHNT and CDR2 FRNRAP come from the germline V gene. The CDR3 has 14 residues. Here the CDR3 reads CASGDDRTFYEQYF. For the CDR3, the DNA is TGTGCTAGTGGGGACGACAGAACCTTCTACGAGCAGTACTTC.

The sample holds one count of this clone. The chain uses TRBV6-4 and TRBJ1-1; D uncertain. Germline V gene lookup returns CDR1 MRHNA and CDR2 SNTAGT. CDR3 size: 12 residues. V gave up 6 bases and J gave up 7 bases, with 12 bases separating them. The CDR3 coding sequence is TGTGCCAGCAGACCCCTCGAGGATGAAGCTTTCTTT. Translated, it gives CASRPLEDEAFF.

This chain uses TRBV6-5 with TRBJ2-2; D may be TRBD2 (6 bases). Trimming shortened V by 6 bases and J by 8 bases, and 19 bases separated the two germline ends. The CDR3 loop spans 15 amino acids. Germline V CDR1 and CDR2: MNHEY, SVGAGI. This chain's CDR3 is CASRQPVGLYGELFF. The CDR3 bases are TGTGCCAGCAGACAACCGGTGGGACTTTATGGGGAGCTGTTTTTT.